Following are 12 T cell receptor beta chains from one sample sequenced in a study of shared clonotypes between healthy human individuals. The protocol was immunoSEQ multiplex PCR, while the TCRdb copy is restricted to in-frame clones and leaves out a portion. This repertoire shows 2 million to 3 million clones, 90% to 95% found once; its top ten account for under 0.15%. The sequenced sample was naive CD4+ T cells sorted from blood. Subset denoted: CD45RA+ positively selected. All receptors derive from a young man in good health.

The rearrangement joins TRBV20-1 to TRBJ1-2; possible D gene TRBD1, 5 bases. V was clipped by 1 base and J by 14 bases, with 11 bases between them. From germline, CDR1 is DFQATT and CDR2 SNEGSKA (reference sequence). The CDR3 spans 10 residues. CDR3 in amino acids: CSARGRDGTF. DNA for the CDR3: TGCAGTGCTAGAGGTCGGGACGGAACCTTC.

This chain connects TRBV28 to TRBJ2-6; TRBD1 is a possible D gene (6 bases). The CDR3 runs 17 residues. V lost 3 bases, J lost 2 bases, and 14 bases lay in between. The germline gives CDR1 MDHEN, CDR2 SYDVKM. This CDR3 is CASSLWGLDAGANVLTF. CDR3 bases: TGTGCCAGCAGTTTGTGGGGGCTAGACGCTGGGGCCAACGTCCTGACTTTC. The full variable domain, completed using reference TRBV28 and TRBJ2-6, is DVKVTQSSRYLVKRTGEKVFLECVQDMDHENMFWYRQDPGLGLRLIYFSYDVKMKEKGDIPEGYSVSREKKERFSLILESASTNQTSMYLCASSLWGLDAGANVLTFGAGSRLTVL.

The genes are TRBV19 and TRBJ1-1, with TRBD1 identical over 9 bases. V shed 5 bases, J shed 0 bases, and the junction held 10 bases outside the gene matches. The CDR3 totals 17 residues. CDR1 and CDR2 from the germline V gene are LNHDA and SQIVND (reference sequence). CDR3 loop: CASSSETGTGMNTEAFF. The CDR3 DNA reads as TGTGCCAGTAGTTCGGAGACCGGGACAGGGATGAACACTGAAGCTTTCTTT.

DNA for the CDR3: TGTGCCAGCAGATCGATACGGGGGGGCCTGAACGAGCAGTACTTC. As protein: CASRSIRGGLNEQYF. The J gene is TRBJ2-7, the V gene TRBV6-1; 8 nucleotides align to TRBD2. The germline CDR1 and CDR2 sequences are MNHNS and SASEGT. Trimming cost V 6 bases and J 5 bases; bases outside gene matches: 12. The CDR3 covers 15 residues.

The chain couples TRBV27 to TRBJ2-7; D is perhaps TRBD1 or TRBD2 (6 bases each). This CDR3 has 15 residues. Germline V lookup: CDR1 MNHEY, CDR2 SMNVEV (reference sequence). Trimming took 5 bases from V and 3 from J, leaving 17 bases between them. CDR3 sequence reads: CASSGPSGALYEQYF. The CDR3 DNA reads as TGTGCCAGCAGTGGCCCCTCGGGGGCTCTCTACGAGCAGTACTTC.

The rearrangement joins TRBV6-1 to TRBJ1-1, with TRBD1 identical over 7 bases. V gave up 4 bases and J gave up 11 bases; unmatched junction bases: 10. This CDR3 comprises 13 residues. The germline gives CDR1 MNHNS, CDR2 SASEGT. The CDR3 sequence: CASSAPNRGQAFF. In DNA form, the CDR3 reads TGTGCCAGCAGTGCCCCGAACAGGGGCCAGGCTTTCTTT.

A few counts support this clone. The V gene is TRBV6-1, the J gene TRBJ1-6; D not certain. Germline CDR1 and CDR2: MNHNS and SASEGT. The V and J ends lost 3 bases and 14 bases respectively, with 23 bases between them. The CDR3 runs 16 residues. The CDR3 DNA sequence: TGTGCCAGCAGTGATTTGACGGACCTACAGTTTTTGACCCTCCACTTT. Amino acids: CASSDLTDLQFLTLHF.

This CDR3 is CASSAGDTGANVLTF. In DNA form, the CDR3 reads TGTGCCAGCAGCGCCGGGGATACTGGGGCCAACGTCCTGACTTTC. The chain uses TRBV9 and TRBJ2-6, with a weak D call TRBD2 (5 bases). Trimming took 3 bases from V and 2 from J, leaving 9 bases between them. The CDR3 consists of 15 residues. Germline values: CDR1 SGDLS, CDR2 YYNGEE.

CDR3 residues: CASSRGSNSPLHF. The CDR3 DNA sequence: TGTGCCAGCAGCCGGGGATCAAATTCACCCCTCCACTTT. This chain connects TRBV7-9 to TRBJ1-6, with D uncertain. The CDR3 length is 13 residues. Trimming took off 5 bases at V and 7 bases at J, with 9 bases between the two ends. The germline V gene encodes CDR1 SEHNR and CDR2 FQNEAQ (reference sequence).

The chain has TRBV6-6 and TRBJ1-6; no firm D call. Germline V gene sequence: CDR1 MNHNY, CDR2 SVGAGI (reference sequence). V was clipped by 2 bases and J by 6 bases, with 2 bases between them. The CDR3 has 12 amino acids. As DNA, the CDR3 is TGTGCCAGCAGTTACCTTAATTCACCCCTCCACTTT. It encodes CASSYLNSPLHF.

The chain uses TRBV7-8 and TRBJ1-4, with D possibly being TRBD1 (6 bases). Trimming cost V 3 bases and J 6 bases, with 17 bases left between them. The CDR3 sequence is 16 residues long. Germline loops: CDR1 SGHVS, CDR2 FQNEAQ. CDR3: CASSFGRDRGDEKLFF. CDR3 sequence (DNA): TGTGCCAGCAGCTTCGGCAGGGATAGGGGGGATGAAAAACTGTTTTTT.

As to this clone: Additional DNA sequences in this sample encode the identical CDR3. The chain has TRBV7-2 and TRBJ2-1; 9 bases agree with TRBD1. The J segment lost 1 base and the V segment lost 5 bases, leaving 3 bases of the junction unmatched. This CDR3 is 15 amino acids long. The germline V gene encodes CDR1 SGHTA and CDR2 FQGNSA. The CDR3 loop is CASSPTGGSYNEQFF. CDR3 coding DNA: TGTGCCAGCAGCCCGACAGGGGGGTCCTACAATGAGCAGTTCTTC.